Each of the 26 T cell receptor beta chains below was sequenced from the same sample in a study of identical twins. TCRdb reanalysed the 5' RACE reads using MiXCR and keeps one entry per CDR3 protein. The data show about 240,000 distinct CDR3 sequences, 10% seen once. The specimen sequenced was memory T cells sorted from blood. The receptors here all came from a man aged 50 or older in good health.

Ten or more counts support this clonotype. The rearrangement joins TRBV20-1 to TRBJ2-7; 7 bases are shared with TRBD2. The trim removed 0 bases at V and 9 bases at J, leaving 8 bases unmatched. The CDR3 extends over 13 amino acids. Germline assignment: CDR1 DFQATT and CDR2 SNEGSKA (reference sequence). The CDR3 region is CSARDQGGAWQYF. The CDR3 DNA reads TGCAGTGCTAGAGACCAGGGAGGGGCTTGGCAGTACTTC.

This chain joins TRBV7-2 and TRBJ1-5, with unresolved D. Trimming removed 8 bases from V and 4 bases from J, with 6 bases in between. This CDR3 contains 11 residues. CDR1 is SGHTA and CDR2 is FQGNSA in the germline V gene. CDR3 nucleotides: TGTGCCAGCGGACTAAATCAGCCCCAGCATTTT. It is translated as CASGLNQPQHF.

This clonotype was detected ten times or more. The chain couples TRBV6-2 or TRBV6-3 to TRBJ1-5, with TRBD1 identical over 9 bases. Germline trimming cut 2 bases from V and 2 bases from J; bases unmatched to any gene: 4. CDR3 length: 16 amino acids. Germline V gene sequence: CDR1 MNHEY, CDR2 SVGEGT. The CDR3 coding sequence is TGTGCCAGCAGTTACAACAGGGGGCGAGGCAATCAGCCCCAGCATTTT. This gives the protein CASSYNRGRGNQPQHF.

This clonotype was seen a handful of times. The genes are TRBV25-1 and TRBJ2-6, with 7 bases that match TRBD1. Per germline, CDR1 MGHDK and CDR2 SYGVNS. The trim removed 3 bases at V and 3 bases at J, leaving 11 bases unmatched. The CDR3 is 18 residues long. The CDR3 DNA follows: TGTGCCAGCAGTGACCCCGGACAGGCGACCTATGGGGCCAACGTCCTGACTTTC. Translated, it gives CASSDPGQATYGANVLTF.

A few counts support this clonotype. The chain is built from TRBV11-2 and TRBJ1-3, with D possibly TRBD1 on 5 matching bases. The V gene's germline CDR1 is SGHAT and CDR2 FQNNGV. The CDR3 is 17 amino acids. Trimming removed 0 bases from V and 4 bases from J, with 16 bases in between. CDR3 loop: CASSLEPSGTSGNTIYF. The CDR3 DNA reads TGTGCCAGCAGCTTAGAACCTTCGGGGACTTCGGGAAACACCATATATTTT.

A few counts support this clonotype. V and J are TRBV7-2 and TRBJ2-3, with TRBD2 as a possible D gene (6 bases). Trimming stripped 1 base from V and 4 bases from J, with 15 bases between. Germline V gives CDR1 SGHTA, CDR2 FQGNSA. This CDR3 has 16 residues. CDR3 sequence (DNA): TGTGCCAGCAGCTTAGATGGGGGGATCGGCGCAGATACGCAGTATTTT. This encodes CASSLDGGIGADTQYF.

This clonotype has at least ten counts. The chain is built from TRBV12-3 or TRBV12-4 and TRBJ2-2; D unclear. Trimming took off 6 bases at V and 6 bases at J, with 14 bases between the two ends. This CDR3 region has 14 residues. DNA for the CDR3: TGTGCCAGCAGCCCCGATGTGGCGGCCGGGGAGCTGTTTTTT. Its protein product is CASSPDVAAGELFF.

CDR3 nucleotide sequence: TGTGCCAGCAGACCCGACAGGGTTCTCACTGAAGCTTTCTTT. Translating it yields CASRPDRVLTEAFF. The chain employs TRBV6-1 and TRBJ1-1; 7 bases map to TRBD1. Per germline, CDR1 MNHNS and CDR2 SASEGT. The CDR3 covers 14 residues. Losses at the gene ends were 6 bases for V and 4 bases for J; bases not matched to a gene: 8.

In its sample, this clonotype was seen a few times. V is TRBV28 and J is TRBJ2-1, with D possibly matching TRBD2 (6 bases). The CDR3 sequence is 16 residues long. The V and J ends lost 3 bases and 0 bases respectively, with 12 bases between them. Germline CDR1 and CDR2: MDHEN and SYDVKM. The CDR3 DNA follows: TGTGCCAGCAGTTTTTTACGGGAGTACTCCTACAATGAGCAGTTCTTC. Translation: CASSFLREYSYNEQFF.

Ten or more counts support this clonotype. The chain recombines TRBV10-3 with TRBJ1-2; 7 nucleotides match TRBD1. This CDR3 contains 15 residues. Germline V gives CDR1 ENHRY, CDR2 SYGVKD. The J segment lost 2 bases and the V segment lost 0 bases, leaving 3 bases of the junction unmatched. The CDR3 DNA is TGTGCCATCAGTGAGTCGACAGGGAGGAACTATGGCTACACCTTC. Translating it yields CAISESTGRNYGYTF.

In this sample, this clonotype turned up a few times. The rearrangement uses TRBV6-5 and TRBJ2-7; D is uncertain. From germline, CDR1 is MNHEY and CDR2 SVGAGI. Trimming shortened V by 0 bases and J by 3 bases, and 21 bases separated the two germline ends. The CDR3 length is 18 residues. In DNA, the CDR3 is TGTGCCAGCAGTTACTCGTCTCCGTGGCAGGCAGCCGTCTACGAGCAGTACTTC. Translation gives CASSYSSPWQAAVYEQYF.

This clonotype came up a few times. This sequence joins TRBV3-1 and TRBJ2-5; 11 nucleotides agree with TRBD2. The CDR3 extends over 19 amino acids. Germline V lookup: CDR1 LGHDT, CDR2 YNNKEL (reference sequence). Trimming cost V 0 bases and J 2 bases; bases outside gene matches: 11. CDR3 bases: TGTGCCAGCAGCCAAGAAGTAGCGGGGGGGCCGAGGTGGCAAGAGACCCAGTACTTC. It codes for CASSQEVAGGPRWQETQYF.

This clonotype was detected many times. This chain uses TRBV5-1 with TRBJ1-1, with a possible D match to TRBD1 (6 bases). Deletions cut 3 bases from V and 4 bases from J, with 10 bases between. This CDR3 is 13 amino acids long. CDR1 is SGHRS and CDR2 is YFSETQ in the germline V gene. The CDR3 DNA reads TGCGCCAGCAGCTATACAGGGCGCACTGAAGCTTTCTTT. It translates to CASSYTGRTEAFF.

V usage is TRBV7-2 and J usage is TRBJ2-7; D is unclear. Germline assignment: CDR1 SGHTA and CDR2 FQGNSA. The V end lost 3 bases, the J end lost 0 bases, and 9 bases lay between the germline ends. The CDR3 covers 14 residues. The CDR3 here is CASSFQENSYEQYF. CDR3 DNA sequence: TGTGCCAGCAGCTTCCAGGAGAACTCCTACGAGCAGTACTTC.

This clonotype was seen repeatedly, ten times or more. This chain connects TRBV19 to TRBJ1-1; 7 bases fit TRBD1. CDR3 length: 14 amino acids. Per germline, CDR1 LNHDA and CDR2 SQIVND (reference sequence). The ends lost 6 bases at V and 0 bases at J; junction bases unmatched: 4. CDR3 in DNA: TGTGCCAGTAGAGGGACAGTCTTGAACACTGAAGCTTTCTTT. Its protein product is CASRGTVLNTEAFF.

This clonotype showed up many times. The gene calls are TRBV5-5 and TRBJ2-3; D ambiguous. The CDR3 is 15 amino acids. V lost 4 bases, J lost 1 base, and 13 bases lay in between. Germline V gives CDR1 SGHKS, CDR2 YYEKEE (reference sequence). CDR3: CASSQLDGRTDTQYF. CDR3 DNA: TGTGCCAGCAGCCAGCTCGACGGACGCACAGATACGCAGTATTTT.

CDR3 protein: CASSQVRAGGPYNEQFF. The CDR3 coding sequence is TGCGCCAGCAGCCAAGTCCGGGCGGGGGGGCCCTACAATGAGCAGTTCTTC. The chain joins TRBV4-1 to TRBJ2-1; 9 bases line up with TRBD2. CDR1 is MGHRA, CDR2 YSYEKL, per germline. The CDR3 runs 17 residues. Germline trimming cut 1 base from V and 2 bases from J; bases unmatched to any gene: 6.

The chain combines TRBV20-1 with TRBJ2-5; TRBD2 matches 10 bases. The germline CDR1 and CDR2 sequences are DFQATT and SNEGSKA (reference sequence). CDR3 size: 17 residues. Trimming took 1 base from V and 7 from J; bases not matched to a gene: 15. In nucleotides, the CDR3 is TGCAGTGCTAGAGGTGCCCGGACTAGCGGTGGCTTGGGGACCCAGTACTTC. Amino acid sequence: CSARGARTSGGLGTQYF.

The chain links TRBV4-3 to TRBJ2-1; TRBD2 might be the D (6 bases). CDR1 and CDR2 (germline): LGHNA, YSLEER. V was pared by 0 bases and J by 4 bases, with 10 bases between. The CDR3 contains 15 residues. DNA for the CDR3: TGCGCCAGCAGCCAAGATGGAGGGGATTACAATGAGCAGTTCTTC. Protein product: CASSQDGGDYNEQFF.

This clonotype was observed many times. This chain's CDR3 is CASSPDRGNSPLHF. Here the CDR3 DNA reads TGCGCCAGCAGTCCTGACAGGGGTAATTCACCCCTCCACTTT. The chain links TRBV5-1 to TRBJ1-6; 8 bases fit TRBD1. From germline, CDR1 is SGHRS and CDR2 YFSETQ. This CDR3 comprises 14 residues. The trim removed 5 bases at V and 6 bases at J, leaving 4 bases unmatched.

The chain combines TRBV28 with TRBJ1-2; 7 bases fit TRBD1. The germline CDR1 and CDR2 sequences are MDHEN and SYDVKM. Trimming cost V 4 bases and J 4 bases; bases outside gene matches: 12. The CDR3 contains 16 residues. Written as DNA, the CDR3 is TGTGCCAGCAGTTCCAGCCAGGACAGGAGGACCTATGGCTACACCTTC. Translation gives CASSSSQDRRTYGYTF.

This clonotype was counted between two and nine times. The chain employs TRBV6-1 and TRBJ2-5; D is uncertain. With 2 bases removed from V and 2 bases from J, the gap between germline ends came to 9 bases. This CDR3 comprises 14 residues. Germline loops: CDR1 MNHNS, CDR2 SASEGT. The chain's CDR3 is CASSERPPQETQYF. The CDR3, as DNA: TGTGCCAGCAGTGAACGTCCTCCGCAAGAGACCCAGTACTTC.

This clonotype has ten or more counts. The CDR3 bases are TGTGCCAGCTCACCCCCGGGACTAGCGTCAAACGGGCATACGCAGTATTTT. This translates into CASSPPGLASNGHTQYF. The chain links TRBV18 to TRBJ2-3, with TRBD2 matching over 10 bases. The trim removed 3 bases at V and 7 bases at J, leaving 13 bases unmatched. CDR1 and CDR2 (germline): KGHSH, LQKENI. The CDR3 has 17 amino acids.

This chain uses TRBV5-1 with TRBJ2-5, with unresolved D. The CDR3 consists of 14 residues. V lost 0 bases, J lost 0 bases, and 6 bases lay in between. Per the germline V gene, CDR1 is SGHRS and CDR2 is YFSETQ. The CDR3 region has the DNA TGCGCCAGCAGCTTGGCTGGCTACCAAGAGACCCAGTACTTC. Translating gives CASSLAGYQETQYF. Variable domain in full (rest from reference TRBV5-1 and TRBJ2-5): KAGVTQTPRYLIKTRGQQVTLSCSPISGHRSVSWYQQTPGQGLQFLFEYFSETQRNKGNFPGRFSGRQFSNSRSEMNVSTLELGDSALYLCASSLAGYQETQYFGPGTRLLVL.

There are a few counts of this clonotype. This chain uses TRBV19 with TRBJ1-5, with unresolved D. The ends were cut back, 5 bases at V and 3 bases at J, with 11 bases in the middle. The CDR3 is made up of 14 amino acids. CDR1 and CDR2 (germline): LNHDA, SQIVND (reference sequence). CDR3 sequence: CASSVEVVNQPQHF. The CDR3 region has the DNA TGTGCCAGTAGTGTTGAGGTGGTCAATCAGCCCCAGCATTTT.

CDR3: CAISESTGGRPQHF. The CDR3 coding sequence is TGTGCCATCAGTGAGTCGACAGGAGGGCGGCCCCAGCATTTT. The chain couples TRBV10-3 to TRBJ1-5; a weak D match, TRBD1 (6 bases). Trimming shortened V by 0 bases and J by 9 bases, and 12 bases separated the two germline ends. Per the germline V gene, CDR1 is ENHRY and CDR2 is SYGVKD. This CDR3 spans 14 amino acids.